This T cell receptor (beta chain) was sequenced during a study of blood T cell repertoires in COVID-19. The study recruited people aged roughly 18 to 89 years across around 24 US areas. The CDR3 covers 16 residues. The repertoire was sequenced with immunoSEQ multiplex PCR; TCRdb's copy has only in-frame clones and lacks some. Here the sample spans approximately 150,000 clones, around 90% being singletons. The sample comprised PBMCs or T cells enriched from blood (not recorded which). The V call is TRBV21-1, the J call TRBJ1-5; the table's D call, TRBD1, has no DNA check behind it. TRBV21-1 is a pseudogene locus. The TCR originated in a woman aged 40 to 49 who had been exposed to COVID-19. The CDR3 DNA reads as TGTGCCAGCAGCAAAGTATGGGTACAGGGAAATCAGCCCCAGCATTTT. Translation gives CASSKVWVQGNQPQHF.